This TCR beta chain was retrieved from a study of blood T cell repertoires in COVID-19. Data came from immunoSEQ multiplex PCR; TCRdb stores just in-frame clones and leaves some out. The data contain 380,000 or so clones, approximately 88% of them singletons. The TCR originated in a woman in her 40s with acute COVID-19. The sample taken for sequencing was PBMCs or T cells enriched from blood (not recorded which).

CDR3 sequence (DNA): TGCGCCAGCAGCTTGGACGGGGAAAACACTGAAGCTTTCTTT. This encodes CASSLDGENTEAFF. V usage is TRBV5-1 and J usage is TRBJ1-1, with D hard to call. V was pared by 0 bases and J by 2 bases, with 8 bases between. CDR3 length: 14 residues. In germline, CDR1 is SGHRS, CDR2 YFSETQ.